The 30 T cell receptor beta chains below all came from one sample that was sequenced in a study of cytomegalovirus exposure and HLA in healthy donors. Some clones are missing from TCRdb's copy, which holds only in-frame ones; the method was immunoSEQ multiplex PCR. The sample shows some 150,000 clones, about 87% of them seen only once. The source material was PBMCs. The receptors derive from a man aged 18 to 29 in good health and CMV-seropositive.

This clone was counted a few times. CDR3 sequence: CASSESPSGEAFF. The CDR3 coding sequence is TGTGCCAGCAGTGAATCCCCTTCGGGTGAAGCTTTCTTT. The gene calls are TRBV25-1 and TRBJ1-1, with no clear D. The CDR3 runs to 13 residues. With 1 base removed from V and 7 bases from J, the gap between germline ends came to 10 bases. Germline CDR1 and CDR2: MGHDK and SYGVNS.

J is TRBJ1-5 and V is TRBV7-9; unclear D gene. Trimming took off 5 bases at V and 6 bases at J, with 8 bases between the two ends. The CDR3 has 12 amino acids. The V gene's germline CDR1 is SEHNR and CDR2 FQNEAQ (reference sequence). CDR3 residues: CASSRGVQPQHF. The CDR3, as DNA: TGTGCCAGCAGCCGAGGAGTTCAGCCCCAGCATTTT. The full variable domain, its missing parts supplied by reference TRBV7-9 and TRBJ1-5, is DTGVSQNPRHKITKRGQNVTFRCDPISEHNRLYWYRQTLGQGPEFLTYFQNEAQLEKSRLLSDRFSAERPKGSFSTLEIQRTEQGDSAMYLCASSRGVQPQHFGDGTRLSIL.

The chain couples TRBV28 to TRBJ1-2; D is undetermined. The length of the CDR3 is 13 residues. The germline V gene encodes CDR1 MDHEN and CDR2 SYDVKM. The V and J ends lost 6 bases and 8 bases respectively, with 16 bases between them. This CDR3 reads CASSLTALEGYTF. DNA of the CDR3: TGTGCCAGCAGCCTCACGGCGTTGGAGGGCTACACCTTC.

J is TRBJ2-5 and V is TRBV9; weak D call: TRBD2 (5 bases). Germline values: CDR1 SGDLS, CDR2 YYNGEE. V gave up 3 bases and J gave up 5 bases, with 14 bases separating them. This CDR3 has 14 amino acids. CDR3 nucleotide sequence: TGTGCCAGCAGCGCCCAACGGGGTGAGGAGACCCAGTACTTC. This sequence encodes CASSAQRGEETQYF.

The V gene is TRBV5-4, the J gene TRBJ2-7; tentative D call: TRBD1 (6 bases). With 0 bases removed from V and 0 bases from J, the gap between germline ends came to 7 bases. CDR3 length equals 14 residues. Germline-derived CDR1 and CDR2 are SGHNT and YYREEE (reference sequence). The CDR3 reads CASSLVDSSYEQYF. Here the CDR3 DNA reads TGTGCCAGCAGCTTGGTGGACAGCTCCTACGAGCAGTACTTC.

The J gene is TRBJ1-2, the V gene TRBV5-1; TRBD1 aligns across 8 bases. V shed 3 bases and J 6 bases; nucleotides not matched to a gene: 13. The CDR3 contains 16 residues. The germline V gene has CDR1 SGHRS and CDR2 YFSETQ. CDR3 residues: CASSYLRSGGSHGYTF. For the CDR3, the DNA is TGCGCCAGCAGCTATCTACGGTCAGGGGGCTCGCATGGCTACACCTTC.

This clone was observed a single time. The rearrangement joins TRBV5-1 to TRBJ1-1; TRBD1 might be the D (5 bases). CDR3 length: 16 residues. Germline CDR1 SGHRS, CDR2 YFSETQ. Trimming removed 0 bases from V and 8 bases from J, with 20 bases in between. The CDR3: CASSLVTAGNSVEAFF. The CDR3 DNA is TGCGCCAGCAGCTTGGTAACGGCAGGGAATTCGGTAGAAGCTTTCTTT.

The chain carries TRBV29-1 and TRBJ1-2; D is unclear. V lost 5 bases and J 4 bases, leaving 11 bases between the germline ends. This CDR3 has 12 amino acids. Germline loops: CDR1 SQVTM, CDR2 ANQGSEA. The CDR3 is CSVWGAIYGYTF. In DNA, the CDR3 is TGCAGCGTTTGGGGAGCCATCTATGGCTACACCTTC.

The rearrangement uses TRBV7-9 and TRBJ1-5, with TRBD1 identical over 7 bases. Germline V gene lookup returns CDR1 SEHNR and CDR2 FQNEAQ (reference sequence). Trimming removed 1 base from V and 7 bases from J; junction bases left unmatched: 1. The CDR3 extends over 13 amino acids. This CDR3 reads CASSLDRGQPQHF. The DNA of the CDR3 is TGTGCCAGCAGCTTAGACAGGGGACAGCCCCAGCATTTT.

J is TRBJ1-5 and V is TRBV2; 7 bases map to TRBD1. Looked up from germline, CDR1 is SNHLY and CDR2 is FYNNEI. Trimming cost V 6 bases and J 7 bases; bases outside gene matches: 6. This CDR3 is built from 13 residues. CDR3 nucleotides: TGTGCCAGCAGCGAGACAGGGAGGCAGCCCCAGCATTTT. Encoded protein: CASSETGRQPQHF.

This clone came up once. This rearrangement joins TRBV2 to TRBJ1-2, with no clear D. Trimming left V 4 bases short and J 4 bases short, with 13 bases between. Germline loops: CDR1 SNHLY, CDR2 FYNNEI. The CDR3 runs to 14 residues. In nucleotides, the CDR3 is TGTGCCAGCAGTGGTTACTCAGGTAGCTATGGCTACACCTTC. Amino acid sequence: CASSGYSGSYGYTF.

The V gene is TRBV19, the J gene TRBJ1-1; 10 bases are a match to TRBD1. This CDR3 has 15 residues. The germline V gene encodes CDR1 LNHDA and CDR2 SQIVND (reference sequence). The ends lost 5 bases at V and 3 bases at J; junction bases unmatched: 6. Here the CDR3 DNA reads TGTGCCAGTAGTGTGGGACAGGGGAAAGACACTGAAGCTTTCTTT. As protein: CASSVGQGKDTEAFF.

The chain couples TRBV28 to TRBJ1-2; 7 bases map to TRBD1. The CDR3 is made up of 13 amino acids. J gave up 8 bases and V 3 bases, and 6 bases lay outside the gene matches. Per the germline V gene, CDR1 is MDHEN and CDR2 is SYDVKM. The CDR3 protein is CASSLEGARGYTF. CDR3 DNA: TGTGCCAGCAGTTTGGAGGGGGCGCGAGGCTACACCTTC.

V and J are TRBV6-5 and TRBJ1-2; 8 nucleotides line up with TRBD1. V was clipped by 7 bases and J by 4 bases; unmatched bases: 5. CDR1 is MNHEY, CDR2 SVGAGI, per germline. The CDR3 runs 13 residues. The CDR3 here is CASNAGTGYGYTF. As DNA, the CDR3 is TGTGCCAGCAATGCCGGGACAGGCTATGGCTACACCTTC.

The chain has TRBV7-9 and TRBJ1-1, with D maybe TRBD1 (6 bases). The CDR3 is 15 residues long. Germline CDR1 SEHNR, CDR2 FQNEAQ (reference sequence). V lost 3 bases to trimming and J lost 5 bases, with 16 bases between them. CDR3 nucleotide sequence: TGTGCCAGCAGCTTGGGGGCGCAGGGGCATACTGAAGCTTTCTTT. Protein product: CASSLGAQGHTEAFF.

This chain uses TRBV14 with TRBJ1-1; perhaps TRBD1 as D (6 bases). The CDR3 is 16 amino acids. V was cut by 4 bases and J by 0 bases, with 15 bases left in between. Germline V gene sequence: CDR1 SGHDN, CDR2 FVKESK. CDR3 sequence (DNA): TGTGCCAGCAGCCTCCCAGGCAGGGGAGTGAACACTGAAGCTTTCTTT. As protein: CASSLPGRGVNTEAFF.

This clone was detected a few times. The CDR3 reads CASSLGDGRSGELFF. CDR3 sequence (DNA): TGTGCCAGCAGCTTAGGGGACGGGAGGTCCGGGGAGCTGTTTTTT. V usage is TRBV5-6 and J usage is TRBJ2-2, with 7 bases aligning to TRBD2. This CDR3 is built from 15 residues. Losses at the gene ends were 2 bases for V and 6 bases for J; bases not matched to a gene: 7. Germline CDR1 is SGHDT and CDR2 is YYEEEE.

In its sample, this clone was seen a few times. The V call is TRBV5-1, the J call TRBJ2-7; the match to TRBD1 covers 10 bases. The V and J ends lost 4 bases and 3 bases, in that order; junction bases with no gene match: 4. This CDR3 contains 14 residues. Germline V gives CDR1 SGHRS, CDR2 YFSETQ. CDR3 coding DNA: TGCGCCAGCAGCCCGACAGGGGGCGGCTACGAGCAGTACTTC. Translation: CASSPTGGGYEQYF.

The CDR3 coding sequence is TGCGCCAGCAGACAACTTCCGGGACAGACCTACGAGCAGTACTTC. It is translated as CASRQLPGQTYEQYF. The V and J genes are TRBV4-1 and TRBJ2-7, with 7 bases identical to TRBD1. Germline values: CDR1 MGHRA, CDR2 YSYEKL. The V and J ends lost 6 bases and 2 bases, in that order; junction bases with no gene match: 10. This CDR3 comprises 15 residues.

The J gene is TRBJ2-2, the V gene TRBV7-8, with 9 bases lining up with TRBD2. The CDR3 loop spans 17 amino acids. V shed 2 bases and J 6 bases; nucleotides not matched to a gene: 10. Germline loops: CDR1 SGHVS, CDR2 FQNEAQ. The DNA of the CDR3 is TGTGCCAGCAGCTTAAGGAGGTTAGCGGGAGATCCCGGGGAGCTGTTTTTT. Its protein is CASSLRRLAGDPGELFF.

The chain joins TRBV5-1 to TRBJ2-7, with 9 positions matching TRBD1. The CDR3 has 14 amino acids. Germline lookup yields CDR1 SGHRS and CDR2 YFSETQ. V lost 4 bases, J lost 5 bases, and 7 bases stayed unmatched. CDR3 sequence reads: CASSRGTGQHEQYF. The DNA for the CDR3 is TGCGCCAGCAGCCGCGGGACAGGGCAACACGAGCAGTACTTC.

CDR3 protein: CASSPYHPGVGELFF. Written as DNA, the CDR3 is TGTGCCAGCAGCCCTTATCACCCCGGGGTCGGGGAGCTGTTTTTT. The genes are TRBV7-2 and TRBJ2-2; D may be TRBD2 (5 bases). CDR3 length: 15 amino acids. The V gene's germline CDR1 is SGHTA and CDR2 FQGNSA. The V gene lost 5 bases and the J gene lost 7 bases, with 17 bases spanning the gap.

The rearrangement links TRBV5-6 to TRBJ1-5; 7 nucleotides agree with TRBD1. The CDR3 has 15 residues. The V segment lost 1 base and the J segment 5 bases; nucleotides outside the gene matches: 6. The germline CDR1 and CDR2 sequences are SGHDT and YYEEEE. The CDR3 loop reads CASSLYDREDQPQHF. DNA of the CDR3: TGTGCCAGCAGCTTGTACGACAGGGAAGATCAGCCCCAGCATTTT. Full variable domain (remainder filled in from reference TRBV5-6 and TRBJ1-5): DAGVTQSPTHLIKTRGQQVTLRCSPKSGHDTVSWYQQALGQGPQFIFQYYEEEERQRGNFPDRFSGHQFPNYSSELNVNALLLGDSALYLCASSLYDREDQPQHFGDGTRLSIL.

The rearrangement links TRBV7-6 to TRBJ1-5, with 11 bases lining up with TRBD1. V trimming: 5 bases; J trimming: 6 bases; junction bases outside the gene matches: 15. The CDR3 runs to 18 residues. Germline values: CDR1 SGHVS, CDR2 FNYEAQ. In DNA form, the CDR3 reads TGTGCCAGCAGCGTATGTCCCCTCGGACAGGGGGCCCTTCAGCCCCAGCATTTT. Protein: CASSVCPLGQGALQPQHF.

This clone was counted once. The genes are TRBV15 and TRBJ2-1; D is perhaps TRBD2 (5 bases). The length of the CDR3 is 17 residues. Germline CDR1 is LNHNV and CDR2 is YYDKDF (reference sequence). V lost 5 bases, J lost 2 bases, and 19 bases lay in between. CDR3 DNA: TGTGCCACCAGCTTGACACGGTGGGAGATGGCCTACAATGAGCAGTTCTTC. This translates into CATSLTRWEMAYNEQFF.

The rearrangement joins TRBV5-1 to TRBJ2-3, with D maybe TRBD1 (5 bases). The CDR3 totals 16 residues. The V gene lost 4 bases and the J gene lost 0 bases, with 15 bases spanning the gap. Germline-derived CDR1 and CDR2 are SGHRS and YFSETQ. CDR3 sequence: CASSADSSFSTDTQYF. The DNA for the CDR3 is TGCGCCAGCAGCGCCGACAGTTCCTTTAGCACAGATACGCAGTATTTT.

DNA of the CDR3: TGTGCCAGTATAACTCCAGGGAAGGACCAGCCCCAGCATTTT. The encoded protein is CASITPGKDQPQHF. This rearrangement joins TRBV19 to TRBJ1-5; a possible D gene is TRBD1 (5 bases). Trimming removed 7 bases at V and 7 bases at J, with 17 bases between. This CDR3 has 14 residues. Germline V gene data show CDR1 as LNHDA and CDR2 as SQIVND (reference sequence). Full variable domain (rest looked up from reference TRBV19 and TRBJ1-5): DGGITQSPKYLFRKEGQNVTLSCEQNLNHDAMYWYRQDPGQGLRLIYYSQIVNDFQKGDIAEGYSVSREKKESFPLTVTSAQKNPTAFYLCASITPGKDQPQHFGDGTRLSIL.

The chain uses TRBV19 and TRBJ2-3; D is uncertain. Germline CDR1 reads LNHDA; CDR2 reads SQIVND (reference sequence). Trimming left V 1 base short and J 2 bases short, with 7 bases between. CDR3 size: 14 residues. For the CDR3, the DNA is TGTGCCAGTAGTATAGCCCCAAACACAGATACGCAGTATTTT. Protein: CASSIAPNTDTQYF.

The genes are TRBV29-1 and TRBJ1-1; tentatively, D is TRBD1 (6 bases). The V end lost 4 bases, the J end lost 5 bases, and 17 bases lay between the germline ends. Germline V gene sequence: CDR1 SQVTM, CDR2 ANQGSEA. The CDR3 is 14 residues long. CDR3 nucleotides: TGCAGCGTTGTAAGGGGCCCGAGGGGGACTGAAGCTTTCTTT. Translated, it gives CSVVRGPRGTEAFF.

The V gene is TRBV11-2, the J gene TRBJ1-5; no firm D call. In germline, CDR1 is SGHAT, CDR2 FQNNGV. The V end was cut by 5 bases, the J end by 7 bases, with 9 bases between. The CDR3 extends over 12 amino acids. The CDR3 protein is CASSQSGQPQHF. The CDR3 DNA sequence: TGTGCCAGCAGCCAGTCCGGGCAGCCCCAGCATTTT.